This T cell receptor beta chain was recovered during a study of early T cells in non-severe SARS-CoV-2 infection. Per germline, CDR1 MNHEY and CDR2 SMNVEV (reference sequence). Trimming left V 8 bases short and J 8 bases short, with 24 bases between. This CDR3 is built from 15 residues. The study, taken as a whole, reports: Matching results from VDJdb favored anti-spike CD8 responses, leaving private and CD4 specificities undetected.

This clonotype has more than one count but fewer than ten. Its antigen is unidentified. Attached unique molecular identifiers marked individual cDNA molecules. TCRdb recomputed calls from the 5' RACE reads with MiXCR, one row per CDR3 protein. The repertoire holds about 99,000 distinct CDR3 sequences, with 15% to 20% as singletons. The material sequenced was whole blood. The genes are TRBV27 and TRBJ1-2; maybe TRBD1 (5 bases). The TCR originated in an adult who was a healthcare worker with PCR-confirmed SARS-CoV-2 infection or an uninfected control (not recorded which). CDR3 nucleotide sequence: TGTGCCAGCGGGCCAGGTGGAGGGGCCTTGATCGGCTACACCTTC. Its translation is CASGPGGGALIGYTF.